This T cell receptor beta chain comes out of a study of blood T cell repertoires in COVID-19. Authors' methods: Researchers report that nucleated cell counts were estimated from reference gene primer amplification. Using immunoSEQ multiplex PCR, the repertoire was profiled, and TCRdb retains in-frame clones only, with some absent. V and J calls and clone size are copied from that table; D and trimming were computed from the DNA. Of more than 110,000 clones in the sample, roughly 80% were seen once. The germline CDR1 and CDR2 sequences are SGHTA and FQGNSA. Trimming took off 5 bases at V and 4 bases at J, with 11 bases between the two ends. The CDR3 is made up of 13 amino acids.

The receptor comes from a human donor in a cohort sampled during active COVID-19. This sequence joins TRBV7-2 and TRBJ1-2, with D possibly TRBD1 on 6 matching bases. The sample comprised peripheral blood. This chain's CDR3 is CASSQGIAYGYTF. The CDR3 DNA follows: TGTGCCAGCAGCCAGGGGATAGCCTATGGCTACACCTTC.